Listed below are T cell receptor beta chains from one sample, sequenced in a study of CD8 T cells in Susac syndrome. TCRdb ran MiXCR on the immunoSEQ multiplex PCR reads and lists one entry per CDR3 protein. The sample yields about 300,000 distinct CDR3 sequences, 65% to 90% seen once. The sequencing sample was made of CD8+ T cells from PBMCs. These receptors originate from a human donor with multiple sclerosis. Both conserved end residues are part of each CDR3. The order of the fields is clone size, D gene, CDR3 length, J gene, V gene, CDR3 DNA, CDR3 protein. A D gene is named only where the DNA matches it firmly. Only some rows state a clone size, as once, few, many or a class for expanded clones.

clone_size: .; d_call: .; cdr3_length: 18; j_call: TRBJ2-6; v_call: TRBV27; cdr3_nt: TGTGCCAGCGCCAGGGAGTCTGGGGGCATATTCGGGGCCAACGTCCTGACTTTC; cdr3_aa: CASARESGGIFGANVLTF
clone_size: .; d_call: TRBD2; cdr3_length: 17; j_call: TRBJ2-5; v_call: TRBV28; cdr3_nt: TGTGCCAGCAGTTTCCCCCTAGCGGGAGGGATGAGAGAGACCCAGTACTTC; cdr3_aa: CASSFPLAGGMRETQYF
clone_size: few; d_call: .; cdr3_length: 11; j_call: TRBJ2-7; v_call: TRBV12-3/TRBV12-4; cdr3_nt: TGTGCCAGCAGGACGGACTACGAGCAGTACTTC; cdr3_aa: CASRTDYEQYF
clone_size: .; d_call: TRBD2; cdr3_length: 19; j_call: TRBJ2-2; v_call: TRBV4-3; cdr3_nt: TGCGCCAGCAGCCAGGTGGGGGGGACTAGCGCCCAGGGGACCGGGGAGCTGTTTTTT; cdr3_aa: CASSQVGGTSAQGTGELFF
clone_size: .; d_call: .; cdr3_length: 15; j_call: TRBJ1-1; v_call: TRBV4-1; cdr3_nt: TGCGCCAGCAGCAAACCGGGACCCCTGAACACTGAAGCTTTCTTT; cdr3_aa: CASSKPGPLNTEAFF
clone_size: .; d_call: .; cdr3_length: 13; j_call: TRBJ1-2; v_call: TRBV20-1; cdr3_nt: TGCAGTGCTAGTGGTACAGCGGACTATGGCTACACCTTC; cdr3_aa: CSASGTADYGYTF
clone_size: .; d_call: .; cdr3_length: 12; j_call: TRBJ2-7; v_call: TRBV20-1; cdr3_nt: TGCAGCCCAGAGGGGCTAGGGTACGAGCAGTACTTC; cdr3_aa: CSPEGLGYEQYF
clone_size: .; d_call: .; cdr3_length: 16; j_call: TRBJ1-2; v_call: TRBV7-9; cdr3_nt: TGTGCCAGCAGCTTAGAAGGGACATCGAGAGTCTATGGCTACACCTTC; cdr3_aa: CASSLEGTSRVYGYTF
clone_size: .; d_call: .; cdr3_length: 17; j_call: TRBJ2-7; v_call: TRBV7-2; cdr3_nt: TGTGCCAGCAGCACAGTCGAGACTTACGGGGTGCCGTACGAGCAGTACTTC; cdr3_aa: CASSTVETYGVPYEQYF
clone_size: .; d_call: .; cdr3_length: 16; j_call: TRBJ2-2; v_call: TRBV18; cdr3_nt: TGTGCCAGCTCACCACCTACCGGCCTCATGGCCGGGGAGCTGTTTTTT; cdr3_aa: CASSPPTGLMAGELFF
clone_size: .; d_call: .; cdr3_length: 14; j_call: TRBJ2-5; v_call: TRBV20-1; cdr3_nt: TGCAGTGCTAGAGTGATGGGACAACAAGAGACCCAGTACTTC; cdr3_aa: CSARVMGQQETQYF
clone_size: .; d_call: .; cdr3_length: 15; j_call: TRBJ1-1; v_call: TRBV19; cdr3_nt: TGTGCCAGTAGTCCTCGTTTGTGGGGGAACACTGAAGCTTTCTTT; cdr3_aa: CASSPRLWGNTEAFF
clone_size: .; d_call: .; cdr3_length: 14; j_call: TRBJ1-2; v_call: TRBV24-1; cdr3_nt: TGTGCCACCAGTGATGTAAGGGTCGAGGATGGCTACACCTTC; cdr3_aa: CATSDVRVEDGYTF
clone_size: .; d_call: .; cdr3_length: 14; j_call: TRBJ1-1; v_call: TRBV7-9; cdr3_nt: TGTGCCAGCAGCCAGTCGGTATTGAACACTGAAGCTTTCTTT; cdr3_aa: CASSQSVLNTEAFF
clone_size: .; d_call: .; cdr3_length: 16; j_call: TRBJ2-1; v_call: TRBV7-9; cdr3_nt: TGTGCCAGCAGTTCCTCGGCCCTCCTCCCCTACAATGAGCAGTTCTTC; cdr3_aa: CASSSSALLPYNEQFF
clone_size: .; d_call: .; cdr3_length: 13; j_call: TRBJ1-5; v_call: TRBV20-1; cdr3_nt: TGCAGTGCTGTCAGGCAGCCGGGCGAGCCCCAGCATTTT; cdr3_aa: CSAVRQPGEPQHF
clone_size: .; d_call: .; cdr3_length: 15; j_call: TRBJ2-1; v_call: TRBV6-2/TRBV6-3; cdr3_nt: TGTGCCAGCAGGCACCGGGCAGACTCCTACAATGAGCAGTTCTTC; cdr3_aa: CASRHRADSYNEQFF